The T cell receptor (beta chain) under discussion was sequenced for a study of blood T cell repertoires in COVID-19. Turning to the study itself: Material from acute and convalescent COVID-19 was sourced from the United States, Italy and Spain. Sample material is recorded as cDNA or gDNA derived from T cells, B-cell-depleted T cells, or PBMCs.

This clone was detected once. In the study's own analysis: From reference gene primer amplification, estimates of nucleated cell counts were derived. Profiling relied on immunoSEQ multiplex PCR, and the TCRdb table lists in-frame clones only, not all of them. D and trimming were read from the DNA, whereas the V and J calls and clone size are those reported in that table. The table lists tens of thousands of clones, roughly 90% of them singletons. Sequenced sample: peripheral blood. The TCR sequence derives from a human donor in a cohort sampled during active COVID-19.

In DNA, the CDR3 is TGTGCCAGCAGTGATCGGCAGGGGACTGAAGCTTTCTTT. Its protein product is CASSDRQGTEAFF. The chain has TRBV6-1 and TRBJ1-1; tentative D call: TRBD1 (6 bases). Trimming left V 3 bases short and J 5 bases short, with 10 bases between. The CDR3 extends over 13 amino acids. Germline CDR1 MNHNS, CDR2 SASEGT.